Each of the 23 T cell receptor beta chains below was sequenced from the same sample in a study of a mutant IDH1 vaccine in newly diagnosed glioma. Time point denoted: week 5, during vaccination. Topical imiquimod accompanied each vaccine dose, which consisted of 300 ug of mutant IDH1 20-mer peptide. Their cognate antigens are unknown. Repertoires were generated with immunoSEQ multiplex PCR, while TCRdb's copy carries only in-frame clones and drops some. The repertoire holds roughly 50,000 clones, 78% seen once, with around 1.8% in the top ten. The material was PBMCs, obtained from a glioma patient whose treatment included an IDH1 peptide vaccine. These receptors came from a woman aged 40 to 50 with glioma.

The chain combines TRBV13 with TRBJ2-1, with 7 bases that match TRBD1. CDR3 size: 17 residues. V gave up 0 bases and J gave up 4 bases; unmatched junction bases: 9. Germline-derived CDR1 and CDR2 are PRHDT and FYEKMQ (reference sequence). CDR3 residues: CASSLGWRGDRYNEQFF. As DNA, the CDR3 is TGTGCCAGCAGCTTAGGATGGCGAGGGGACAGATACAATGAGCAGTTCTTC. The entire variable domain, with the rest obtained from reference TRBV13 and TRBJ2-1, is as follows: AAGVIQSPRHLIKEKRETATLKCYPIPRHDTVYWYQQGPGQDPQFLISFYEKMQSDKGSIPDRFSAQQFSDYHSELNMSSLELGDSALYFCASSLGWRGDRYNEQFFGPGTRLTVL.

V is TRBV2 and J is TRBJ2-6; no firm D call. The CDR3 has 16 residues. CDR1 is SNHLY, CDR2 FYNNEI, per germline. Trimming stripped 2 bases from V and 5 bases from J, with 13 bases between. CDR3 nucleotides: TGTGCCAGCAGTGAAATTATCGGGCCACGGGCCAACGTCCTGACTTTC. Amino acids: CASSEIIGPRANVLTF.

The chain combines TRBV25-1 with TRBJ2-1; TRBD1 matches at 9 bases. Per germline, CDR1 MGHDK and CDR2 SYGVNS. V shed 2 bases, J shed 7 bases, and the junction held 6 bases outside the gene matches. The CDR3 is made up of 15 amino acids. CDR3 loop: CASSEPGQGGNEQFF. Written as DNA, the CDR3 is TGTGCCAGCAGTGAACCGGGACAGGGCGGGAATGAGCAGTTCTTC.

CDR3 in amino acids: CASRSDRTGELFF. DNA for the CDR3: TGTGCCAGCAGATCTGACAGAACCGGGGAGCTGTTTTTT. The chain has TRBV6-5 and TRBJ2-2; D possibly corresponds to TRBD1 (5 bases). Trimming removed 6 bases at V and 5 bases at J, with 10 bases between. The CDR3 runs 13 residues. Germline-derived CDR1 and CDR2 are MNHEY and SVGAGI.

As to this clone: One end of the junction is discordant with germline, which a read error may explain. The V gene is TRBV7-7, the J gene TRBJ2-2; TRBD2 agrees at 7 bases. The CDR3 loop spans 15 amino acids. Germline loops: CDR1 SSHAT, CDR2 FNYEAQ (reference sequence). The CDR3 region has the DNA TGTGCTAGCAGCTTAGGAAATAGCGGGACCGGGGAGCTGTTTTTT. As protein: CASSLGNSGTGELFF.

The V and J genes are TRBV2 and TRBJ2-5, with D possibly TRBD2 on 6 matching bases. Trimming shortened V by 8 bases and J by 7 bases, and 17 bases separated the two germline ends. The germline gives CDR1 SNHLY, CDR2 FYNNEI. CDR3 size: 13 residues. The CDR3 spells CASFPASARTQYF. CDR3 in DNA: TGTGCCAGCTTTCCCGCTAGCGCCAGGACCCAGTACTTC. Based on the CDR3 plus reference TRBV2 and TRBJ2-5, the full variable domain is EPEVTQTPSHQVTQMGQEVILRCVPISNHLYFYWYRQILGQKVEFLVSFYNNEISEKSEIFDDQFSVERPDGSNFTLKIRSTKLEDSAMYFCASFPASARTQYFGPGTRLLVL.

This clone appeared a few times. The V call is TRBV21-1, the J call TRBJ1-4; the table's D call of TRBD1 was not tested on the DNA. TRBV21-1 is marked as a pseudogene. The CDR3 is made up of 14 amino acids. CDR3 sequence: CASSKGQGGEKLFF. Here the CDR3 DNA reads TGTGCCAGCAGCAAAGGACAGGGTGGAGAAAAACTGTTTTTT.

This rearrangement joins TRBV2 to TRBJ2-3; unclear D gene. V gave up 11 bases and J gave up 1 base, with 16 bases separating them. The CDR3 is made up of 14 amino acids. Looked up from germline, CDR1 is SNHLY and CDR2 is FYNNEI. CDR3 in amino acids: CAVLGRRRTDTQYF. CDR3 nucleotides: TGTGCCGTTTTAGGACGGAGACGCACAGATACGCAGTATTTT.

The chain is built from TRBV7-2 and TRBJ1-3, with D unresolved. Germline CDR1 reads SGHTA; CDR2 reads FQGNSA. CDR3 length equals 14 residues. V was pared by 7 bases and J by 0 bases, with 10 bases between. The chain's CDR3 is CASTPQSSGNTIYF. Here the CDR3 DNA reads TGTGCCAGCACCCCGCAGAGCTCTGGAAACACCATATATTTT. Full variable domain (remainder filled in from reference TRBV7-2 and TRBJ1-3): GAGVSQSPSNKVTEKGKDVELRCDPISGHTALYWYRQSLGQGLEFLIYFQGNSAPDKSGLPSDRFSAERTGGSVSTLTIQRTQQEDSAVYLCASTPQSSGNTIYFGEGSWLTVV.

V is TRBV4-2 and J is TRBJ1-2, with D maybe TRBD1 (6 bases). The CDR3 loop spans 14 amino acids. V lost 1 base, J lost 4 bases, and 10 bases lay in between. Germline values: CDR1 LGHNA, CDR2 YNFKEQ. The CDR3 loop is CASSQATGSYGYTF. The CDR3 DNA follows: TGTGCCAGCAGCCAAGCGACAGGATCCTATGGCTACACCTTC.

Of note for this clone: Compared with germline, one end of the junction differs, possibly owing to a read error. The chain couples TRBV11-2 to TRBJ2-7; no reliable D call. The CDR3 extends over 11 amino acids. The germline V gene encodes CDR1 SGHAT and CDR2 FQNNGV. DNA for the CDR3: TGTGCCAGCAGCCTAGACGTCGAGCAGTACTTC. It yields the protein CASSLDVEQYF.

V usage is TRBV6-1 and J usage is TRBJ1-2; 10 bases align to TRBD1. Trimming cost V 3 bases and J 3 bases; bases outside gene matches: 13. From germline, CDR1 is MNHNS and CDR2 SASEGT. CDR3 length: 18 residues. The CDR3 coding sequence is TGTGCCAGCAGTGATCCGCGGGACAGGGGTAAGAAGGACTATGGCTACACCTTC. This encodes CASSDPRDRGKKDYGYTF.

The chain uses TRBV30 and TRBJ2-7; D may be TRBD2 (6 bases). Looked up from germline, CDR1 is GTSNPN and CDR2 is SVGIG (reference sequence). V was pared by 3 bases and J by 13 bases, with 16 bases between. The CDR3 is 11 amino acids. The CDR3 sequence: CAWSQAAGTYF. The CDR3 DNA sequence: TGTGCCTGGAGCCAAGCGGCAGGGACTTACTTC.

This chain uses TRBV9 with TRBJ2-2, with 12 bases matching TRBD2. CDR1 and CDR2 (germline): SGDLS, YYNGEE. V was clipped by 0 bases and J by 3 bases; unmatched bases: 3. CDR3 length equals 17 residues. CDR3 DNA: TGTGCCAGCAGCGTAGCTAGCGGGGGGGCCGACACCGGGGAGCTGTTTTTT. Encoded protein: CASSVASGGADTGELFF.

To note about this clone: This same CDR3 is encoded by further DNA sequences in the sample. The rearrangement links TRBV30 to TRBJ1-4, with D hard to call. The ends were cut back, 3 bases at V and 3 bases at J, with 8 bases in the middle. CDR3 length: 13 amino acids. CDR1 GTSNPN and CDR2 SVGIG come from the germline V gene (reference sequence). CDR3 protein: CAWRGSANEKLFF. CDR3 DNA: TGTGCCTGGAGGGGGAGTGCTAATGAAAAACTGTTTTTT.

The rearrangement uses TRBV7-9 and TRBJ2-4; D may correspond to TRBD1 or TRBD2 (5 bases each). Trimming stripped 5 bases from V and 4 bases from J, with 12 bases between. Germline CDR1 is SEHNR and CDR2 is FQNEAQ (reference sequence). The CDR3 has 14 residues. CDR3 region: CASSPPGPKNIQYF. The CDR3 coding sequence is TGTGCCAGCAGCCCGCCGGGACCTAAAAACATTCAGTACTTC.

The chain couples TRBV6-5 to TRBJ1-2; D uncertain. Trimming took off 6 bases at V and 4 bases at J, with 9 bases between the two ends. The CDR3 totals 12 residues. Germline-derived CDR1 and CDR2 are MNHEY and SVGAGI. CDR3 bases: TGTGCCAGCAGCCTTGACGGCTATGGCTACACCTTC. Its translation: CASSLDGYGYTF.

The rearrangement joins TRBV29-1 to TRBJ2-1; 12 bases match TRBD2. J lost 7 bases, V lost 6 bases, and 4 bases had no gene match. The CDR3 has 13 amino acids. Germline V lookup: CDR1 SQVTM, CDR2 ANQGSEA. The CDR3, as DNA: TGCAGCGTCCTAGCGGGGGGGCGGAATGAGCAGTTCTTC. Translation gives CSVLAGGRNEQFF.

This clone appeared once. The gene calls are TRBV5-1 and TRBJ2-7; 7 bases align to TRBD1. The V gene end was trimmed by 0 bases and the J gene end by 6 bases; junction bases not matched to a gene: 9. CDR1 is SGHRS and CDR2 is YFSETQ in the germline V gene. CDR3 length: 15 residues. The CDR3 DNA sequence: TGCGCCAGCAGCTTGGAGACAGGGCCCCAAGGCGAGCAGTACTTC. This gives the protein CASSLETGPQGEQYF.

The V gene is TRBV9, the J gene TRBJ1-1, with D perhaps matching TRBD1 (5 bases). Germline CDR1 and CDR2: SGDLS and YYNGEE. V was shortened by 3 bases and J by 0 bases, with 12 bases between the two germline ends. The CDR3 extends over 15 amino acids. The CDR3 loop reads CASSAPGRMNTEAFF. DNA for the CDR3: TGTGCCAGCAGCGCCCCGGGACGGATGAACACTGAAGCTTTCTTT.

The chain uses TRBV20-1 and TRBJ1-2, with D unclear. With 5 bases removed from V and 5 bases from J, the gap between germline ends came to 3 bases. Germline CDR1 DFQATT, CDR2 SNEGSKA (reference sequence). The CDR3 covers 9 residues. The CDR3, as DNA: TGCAGTGCTCCTTATGGCTACACCTTC. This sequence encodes CSAPYGYTF.

This CDR3 reads CASSPSGVLSEKLFF. CDR3 coding DNA: TGTGCCAGCAGCCCGTCGGGGGTGTTAAGTGAAAAACTGTTTTTT. This sequence joins TRBV7-9 and TRBJ1-4, with a possible D match to TRBD1 (5 bases). Germline V gene sequence: CDR1 SEHNR, CDR2 FQNEAQ (reference sequence). The V gene lost 5 bases and the J gene lost 7 bases, with 17 bases spanning the gap. The CDR3 length is 15 residues.

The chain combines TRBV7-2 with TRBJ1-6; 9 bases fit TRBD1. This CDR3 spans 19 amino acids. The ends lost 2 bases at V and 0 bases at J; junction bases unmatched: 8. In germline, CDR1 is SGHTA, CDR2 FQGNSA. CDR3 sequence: CASSLKAGTGSSYNSPLHF. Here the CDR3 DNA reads TGTGCCAGCAGCTTAAAGGCGGGGACAGGGAGCTCCTATAATTCACCCCTCCACTTT. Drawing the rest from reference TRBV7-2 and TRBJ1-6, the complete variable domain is GAGVSQSPSNKVTEKGKDVELRCDPISGHTALYWYRQSLGQGLEFLIYFQGNSAPDKSGLPSDRFSAERTGGSVSTLTIQRTQQEDSAVYLCASSLKAGTGSSYNSPLHFGNGTRLTVT.